The rows below give T cell receptor beta chains drawn from one sample of a study of coeliac disease. TCRdb's table, derived via immunoSEQ multiplex PCR, lists solely in-frame clones and lacks some. The table shows several thousand clones, with approximately 72% occurring only once. What was sequenced was lamina propria lymphocytes from the gut. The receptors were gathered from a man aged 45 to 65 with active celiac disease. Each CDR3 is given with its conserved first and last residue. The D gene is left open where the match is weak. The size of a clone is reported for some rows only, either as once, few or many, or as a class for expanded clones.

cdr3_length	v_call	d_call	clone_size	j_call	cdr3_nt	cdr3_aa
14	TRBV11-2	NA	once	TRBJ1-2	TGTGCCAGCAGCTTAGATCACTCCTCGTATGGCTACACCTTC	CASSLDHSSYGYTF
16	TRBV5-1	NA	NA	TRBJ2-3	TGCGCCAGCAGCCGAGACGGGGGGCCCGGCACAGATACGCAGTATTTT	CASSRDGGPGTDTQYF
16	TRBV10-3	NA	NA	TRBJ1-1	TGTGCCATCAGTGAGTCGATGTCAGGGGAGAGGACTGAAGCTTTCTTT	CAISESMSGERTEAFF
17	TRBV18	TRBD2	NA	TRBJ2-1	TGTGCCAGCTCACCATATCTCCCACTAGCGGGAGGGCGTGAGCAGTTCTTC	CASSPYLPLAGGREQFF
15	TRBV6-6	TRBD2	NA	TRBJ2-1	TGTGCCAGCAGTTACGCTAGCGGGAGGGCCACTGAGCAGTTCTTC	CASSYASGRATEQFF
15	TRBV19	NA	NA	TRBJ1-1	TGTGCCAGTACCCCCAATTTACGGGGGAATACTGAAGCTTTCTTT	CASTPNLRGNTEAFF
16	TRBV19	TRBD1	NA	TRBJ1-4	TGTGCCAGTAGTTACGTACCGGGACAGGTTAATGAAAAACTGTTTTTT	CASSYVPGQVNEKLFF
15	TRBV7-3	NA	few	TRBJ1-1	TGTGCCAGCAGCGTCCGGGGGGGGAGGAACACTGAAGCTTTCTTT	CASSVRGGRNTEAFF
12	TRBV11-2	NA	NA	TRBJ2-3	TGTGCCAGCAGCTTACACACAGATACGCAGTATTTT	CASSLHTDTQYF
17	TRBV6-4	NA	NA	TRBJ1-2	TGTGCCAGCAGTGACTCTGGCAGGCCACTAGCTAACTATGGCTACACCTTC	CASSDSGRPLANYGYTF
13	TRBV5-6	NA	NA	TRBJ2-3	TGTGCCAGCAGCTTGGTATCCACAGATACGCAGTATTTT	CASSLVSTDTQYF
12	TRBV5-1	NA	few	TRBJ2-1	TGCGCCAGCAGCCGCCCTAGCGATGAGCAGTTCTTC	CASSRPSDEQFF
14	TRBV10-2	TRBD2	NA	TRBJ2-2	TGCGCCAGCAGTTTGGGGGGGGTAACCGGGGAGCTGTTTTTT	CASSLGGVTGELFF